These 12 T cell receptor beta chains share one sample of origin, sequenced in a study of human T cells and chemical hapten exposure. MiXCR was run by TCRdb on the RACE reads, yielding one entry per CDR3 protein. The sample includes about 120,000 distinct CDR3 sequences, around 10% of them seen just once. Time point noted: patch test 1, 2 weeks after DPC sensitization. As to treatment: therapeutic diphenylcyclopropenone sensitization with weekly scalp DPC. Sequences were derived from whole blood, sampled in connection with sensitization to the hapten diphenylcyclopropenone (DPC). These receptors were collected from a woman in her 50s with alopecia areata. Some clones in this sample may be carry-over from other donors' samples.

V usage is TRBV18 and J usage is TRBJ1-1; unclear D gene. This CDR3 is 15 amino acids long. Trimming pared 0 bases from V and 5 bases from J, leaving 13 bases between. The germline CDR1 and CDR2 sequences are KGHSH and LQKENI. CDR3 in DNA: TGTGCCAGCTCACCACCCGGGTCAGTGTGGACTGAAGCTTTCTTT. This translates into CASSPPGSVWTEAFF.

This clonotype was seen repeatedly, ten times or more. The V call is TRBV18, the J call TRBJ2-6; D is unresolved. CDR1 is KGHSH and CDR2 is LQKENI in the germline V gene. The CDR3 totals 15 residues. V was pared by 2 bases and J by 0 bases, with 5 bases between. CDR3 in amino acids: CASSPTVSGANVLTF. For the CDR3, the DNA is TGTGCCAGCTCACCAACGGTCTCTGGGGCCAACGTCCTGACTTTC.

This clonotype came up a few times. The chain combines TRBV11-3 with TRBJ2-1; 10 nucleotides match TRBD2. Germline values: CDR1 SGHNT, CDR2 YENEEA. V trimming: 5 bases; J trimming: 6 bases; junction bases outside the gene matches: 7. The CDR3 totals 15 residues. In DNA form, the CDR3 reads TGTGCCAGCAGCCTCCTAGCGGGAGTAGGCAATGAGCAGTTCTTC. This gives the protein CASSLLAGVGNEQFF.

The CDR3 DNA is TGTGCCAGCAGAGGTAGCAGCGGGATCAGTTACGAGCAGTACTTC. Protein product: CASRGSSGISYEQYF. The genes are TRBV27 and TRBJ2-7; 7 nucleotides line up with TRBD2. Germline values: CDR1 MNHEY, CDR2 SMNVEV (reference sequence). This CDR3 is built from 15 residues. Trimming took 6 bases from V and 4 from J; bases not matched to a gene: 12.

The rearrangement uses TRBV5-6 and TRBJ1-1; a weak D match, TRBD1 (6 bases). CDR3 size: 19 residues. V lost 1 base, J lost 0 bases, and 22 bases lay in between. CDR1 and CDR2 (germline): SGHDT, YYEEEE. Written as DNA, the CDR3 is TGTGCCAGCAGCTTGTCCCCCCAGGACAGTCCTGGCATGAACACTGAAGCTTTCTTT. Amino acids: CASSLSPQDSPGMNTEAFF.

This clonotype occurred a few times. The chain is built from TRBV11-2 and TRBJ2-7, with 9 bases fitting TRBD1. Germline CDR1 reads SGHAT; CDR2 reads FQNNGV. The CDR3 sequence is 18 residues long. The V segment lost 1 base and the J segment 4 bases; nucleotides outside the gene matches: 14. CDR3 sequence reads: CASSLGSRWGQGDYEQYF. The CDR3 nucleotides are TGTGCCAGCAGCTTAGGTTCGAGGTGGGGACAGGGCGATTACGAGCAGTACTTC. The variable domain in full, completed from reference TRBV11-2 and TRBJ2-7, reads EAGVAQSPRYKIIEKRQSVAFWCNPISGHATLYWYQQILGQGPKLLIQFQNNGVVDDSQLPKDRFSAERLKGVDSTLKIQPAKLEDSAVYLCASSLGSRWGQGDYEQYFGPGTRLTVT.

The gene calls are TRBV5-5 and TRBJ2-5; D gene ambiguous. The germline V and J ends were trimmed by 0 bases and 5 bases, with 14 bases remaining between them. Looked up from germline, CDR1 is SGHKS and CDR2 is YYEKEE (reference sequence). The CDR3 loop spans 15 amino acids. CDR3 sequence (DNA): TGTGCCAGCAGCTTGGGGCTATATGGTATTGAGACCCAGTACTTC. Its translation: CASSLGLYGIETQYF.

The chain is built from TRBV12-3 or TRBV12-4 and TRBJ2-3; perhaps TRBD1 as D (6 bases). V was cut by 3 bases and J by 0 bases, with 10 bases left in between. This CDR3 has 15 residues. Here the CDR3 DNA reads TGTGCCAGCAGTTTGGGGGACACTAGCACAGATACGCAGTATTTT. Encoded protein: CASSLGDTSTDTQYF.

In its sample, this clonotype was seen a few times. The rearrangement links TRBV12-3 or TRBV12-4 to TRBJ2-2, with D possibly TRBD1 on 6 matching bases. The CDR3 extends over 15 amino acids. V was clipped by 4 bases and J by 2 bases, with 11 bases between them. CDR3 sequence (DNA): TGTGCCAGCAGTTCAGGACAGTTAAACACCGGGGAGCTGTTTTTT. Its protein product is CASSSGQLNTGELFF.

This clonotype turned up a few times. The rearrangement uses TRBV29-1 and TRBJ2-3; D gene ambiguous. The CDR3 runs to 14 residues. V was clipped by 0 bases and J by 6 bases, with 13 bases between them. Germline CDR1 SQVTM, CDR2 ANQGSEA. The CDR3 region has the DNA TGCAGCGTTGAAGAAACTGGCCGTCGGGATACGCAGTATTTT. Protein: CSVEETGRRDTQYF.

The chain combines TRBV10-2 with TRBJ1-2; 7 nucleotides align to TRBD1. The CDR3 is 13 residues long. The V and J ends lost 8 bases and 8 bases, in that order; junction bases with no gene match: 11. Germline values: CDR1 WSHSY, CDR2 SAAADI. The CDR3 nucleotides are TGCGCCAGCTCGGCCGACAGGGACGTCGGCTACACCTTC. Translated: CASSADRDVGYTF.

This clonotype was observed at least ten times. The chain couples TRBV7-6 to TRBJ2-5; D is unclear. This CDR3 has 11 residues. Per the germline V gene, CDR1 is SGHVS and CDR2 is FNYEAQ. The V end lost 1 base, the J end lost 7 bases, and 4 bases lay between the germline ends. The CDR3 sequence is CASSLDRTQYF. The CDR3 nucleotides read TGTGCCAGCAGCTTAGATCGGACCCAGTACTTC.